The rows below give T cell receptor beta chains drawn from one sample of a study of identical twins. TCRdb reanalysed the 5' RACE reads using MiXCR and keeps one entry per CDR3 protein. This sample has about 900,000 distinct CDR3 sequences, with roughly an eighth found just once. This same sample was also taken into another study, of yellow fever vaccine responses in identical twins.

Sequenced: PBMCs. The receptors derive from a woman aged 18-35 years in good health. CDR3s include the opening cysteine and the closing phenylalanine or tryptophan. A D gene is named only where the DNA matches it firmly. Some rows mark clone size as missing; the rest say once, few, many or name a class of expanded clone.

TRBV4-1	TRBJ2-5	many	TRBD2	TGCGCCAGCAGTTCGAGCGGGAGGGCAGGGGAGACCCAGTACTTC	CASSSSGRAGETQYF
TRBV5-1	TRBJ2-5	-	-	TGCGCCAGCAGCTTCGTGCAGGGGAAGTACCAAGAGACCCAGTACTTC	CASSFVQGKYQETQYF
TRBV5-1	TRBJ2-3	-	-	TGCGCCAGCAGCTTTGGAATAAGCACAGATACGCAGTATTTT	CASSFGISTDTQYF
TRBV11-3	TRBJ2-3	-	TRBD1	TGTGCTAGCAGCACCCGGGGAAGGGGGCTTACTAGCACAGATACGCAGTATTTT	CASSTRGRGLTSTDTQYF
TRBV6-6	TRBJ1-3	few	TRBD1	TGTGCCAGCAGCCCGGGACAGTTAAACACCATATATTTT	CASSPGQLNTIYF
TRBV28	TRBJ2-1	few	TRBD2	TGTGCCAGCAGACCTACTAGCGGAGTCAGCTCCTACAATGAGCAGTTCTTC	CASRPTSGVSSYNEQFF
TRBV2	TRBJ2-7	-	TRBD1	TGTGCCAGCGGGACAGGGGGCTGGAACGAGCAGTACTTC	CASGTGGWNEQYF
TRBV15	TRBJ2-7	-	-	TGTGCCACCATGGACAGAGACTCTTACGAGCAGTACTTC	CATMDRDSYEQYF
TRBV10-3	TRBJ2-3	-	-	TGTGCCATCAGCTCCCCAGATACGCAGTATTTT	CAISSPDTQYF
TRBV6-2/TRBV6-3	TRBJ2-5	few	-	TGTGCCAGCAGCCGAAGAGGGTACCAAGAGACCCAGTACTTC	CASSRRGYQETQYF
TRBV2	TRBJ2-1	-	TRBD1	TGTGCCAGCAGCCTCCCTCAGCCAGGGGGCTCGTACAATGAGCAGTTCTTC	CASSLPQPGGSYNEQFF
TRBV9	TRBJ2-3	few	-	TGTGCCAGCAGCGTAGGGAGTAGAAACACAGATACGCAGTATTTT	CASSVGSRNTDTQYF
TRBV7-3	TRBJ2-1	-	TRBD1	TGTGCCAGCAGCTTAACGTATACAGGGGGAGAGCAGTTCTTC	CASSLTYTGGEQFF
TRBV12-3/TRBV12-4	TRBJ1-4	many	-	TGTGCCAGCAGTTTAGCTTCGGGGATGGTGTTGTTTTTT	CASSLASGMVLFF
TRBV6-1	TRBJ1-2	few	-	TGTGCCAGCAGGACGGTAATAAGAGGGGGAAACTATGGCTACACCTTC	CASRTVIRGGNYGYTF
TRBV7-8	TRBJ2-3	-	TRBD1	TGTGCCAGCAGATTCCTAACAGGGGGGAGCACAGATACGCAGTATTTT	CASRFLTGGSTDTQYF
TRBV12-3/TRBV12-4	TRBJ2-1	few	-	TGTGCCAGCAGGCAACTAGCAACCCGCAATGAGCAGTTCTTC	CASRQLATRNEQFF
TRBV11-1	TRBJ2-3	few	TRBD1	TGTGCCAGCAGATCCGGGACAGGTCCAACAGATACGCAGTATTTT	CASRSGTGPTDTQYF
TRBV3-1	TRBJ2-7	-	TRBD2	TGTGCCAGCAGCCAATCTCCCCGCGGGAGGTTGAACGAGCAGTACTTC	CASSQSPRGRLNEQYF
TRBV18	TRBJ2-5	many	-	TGTGCCAGCTCACCGGGAATCCGAGAGACCCAGTACTTC	CASSPGIRETQYF
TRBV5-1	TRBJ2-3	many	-	TGCGCCAGCAGCTATCTTGACCGTAGCACAGATACGCAGTATTTT	CASSYLDRSTDTQYF
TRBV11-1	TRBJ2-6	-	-	TGTGCCAGCAGCATTGGGACTGGGGCCAACGTCCTGACTTTC	CASSIGTGANVLTF
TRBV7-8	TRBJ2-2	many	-	TGTGCCAGCAGCTTACTGATGAACACCGGGGAGCTGTTTTTT	CASSLLMNTGELFF
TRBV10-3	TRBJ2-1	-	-	TGTGCCATCAGCCGTTATACAGGGATCGATGAGCAGTTCTTC	CAISRYTGIDEQFF
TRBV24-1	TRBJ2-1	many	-	TGTGCCACCAGTGGGCTAGATGAGCAGTTCTTC	CATSGLDEQFF
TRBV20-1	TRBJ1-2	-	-	TGCAGTGCTCAAGATAGCTATGGCTACACCTTC	CSAQDSYGYTF
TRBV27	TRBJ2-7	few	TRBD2	TGTGCCAGCAGTCTACGGACTAGCGGGAGGTCCTACGAGCAGTACTTC	CASSLRTSGRSYEQYF
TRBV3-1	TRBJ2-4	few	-	TGTGCCAGCAGCCAAGAAGGCCGGGAACCCATAGCCAAAAACATTCAGTACTTC	CASSQEGREPIAKNIQYF
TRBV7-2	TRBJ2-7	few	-	TGTGCCAGCAAAGATCGCGGGTACGAGCAGTACTTC	CASKDRGYEQYF
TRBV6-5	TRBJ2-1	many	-	TGTGCCAGCAGTAACAACCCGGGACGGCGAGTAAATGAGCAGTTCTTC	CASSNNPGRRVNEQFF
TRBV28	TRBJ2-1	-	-	TGTGCCAGCACGATTGTCGGGAGAAACTACAATGAGCAGTTCTTC	CASTIVGRNYNEQFF
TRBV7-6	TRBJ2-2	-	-	TGTGCCAGCAGCCCACAGGTTATGAACACCGGGGAGCTGTTTTTT	CASSPQVMNTGELFF
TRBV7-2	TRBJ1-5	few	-	TGTGCCAGCAGTTTTACACAGGGAGGACAGCCCCAGCATTTT	CASSFTQGGQPQHF
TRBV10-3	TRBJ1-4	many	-	TGTGCCATCAGTGAGAGGCCAGGGTTGGATGAAAAACTGTTTTTT	CAISERPGLDEKLFF
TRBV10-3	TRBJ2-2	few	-	TGTGCCACCACGGGCCCCAAGGGCGGGGAGCTGTTTTTT	CATTGPKGGELFF
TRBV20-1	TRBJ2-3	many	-	TGCAGTCCAAAGCGGGATACGCAGTATTTT	CSPKRDTQYF
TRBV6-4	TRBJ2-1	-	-	TGTGCCAGCAGGACTAAAAGAAGTAGCGATTTAAGCTCCTACAATGAGCAGTTCTTC	CASRTKRSSDLSSYNEQFF
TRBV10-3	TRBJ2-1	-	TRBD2	TGTGCCATCAGTGCTAGCGGGGGCGGCAATGAGCAGTTCTTC	CAISASGGGNEQFF
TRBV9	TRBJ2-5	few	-	TGTGCCAGCAGCGTAGACCCAGGGCGAGGGAAGACCCAGTACTTC	CASSVDPGRGKTQYF
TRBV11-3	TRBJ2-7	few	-	TGTGCCAGCAGCTTTGTGACGGGAGCTAGCGAGCAGTACTTC	CASSFVTGASEQYF
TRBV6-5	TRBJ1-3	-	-	TGTGCCAGCAGTTGGGGAAGGGGAAACACCATATATTTT	CASSWGRGNTIYF